This record covers a single TCR beta chain. This entry comes from a study of blood T cell repertoires in COVID-19. Across the study: The United States, Italy and Spain supplied acute and convalescent COVID-19 samples. The cDNA or gDNA used as material had been derived from T cells, B-cell-depleted T cells, or PBMCs.

Germline CDR1 reads MNHEY; CDR2 reads SVGAGI. The CDR3 spans 14 residues. The V and J ends lost 7 bases and 3 bases, in that order; junction bases with no gene match: 7. Study processing details: Amplification from reference gene primers served as the basis for estimated nucleated cell counts. TCRdb's table, derived via immunoSEQ multiplex PCR, lists solely in-frame clones and lacks some. V and J calls and clone size are given by that table; D and trimming were obtained from the DNA. The data hold just under 65,000 clones, with 80% to 85% observed a single time. The V gene is TRBV6-5, the J gene TRBJ2-7; 9 nucleotides line up with TRBD1. Specimen: peripheral blood. This TCR derives from a human donor in a cohort sampled during active COVID-19. As DNA, the CDR3 is TGTGCCAGCAAAACCGGGACAGGGTTCTACGAGCAGTACTTC. The encoded protein is CASKTGTGFYEQYF.